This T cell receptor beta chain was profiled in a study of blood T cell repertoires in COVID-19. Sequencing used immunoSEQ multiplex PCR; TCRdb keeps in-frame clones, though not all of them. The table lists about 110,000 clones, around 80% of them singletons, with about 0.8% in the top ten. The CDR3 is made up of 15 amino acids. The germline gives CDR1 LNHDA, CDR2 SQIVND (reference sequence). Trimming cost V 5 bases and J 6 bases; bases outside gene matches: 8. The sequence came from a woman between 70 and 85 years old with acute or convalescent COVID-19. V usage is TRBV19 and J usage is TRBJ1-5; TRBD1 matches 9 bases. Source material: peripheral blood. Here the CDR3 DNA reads TGTGCCAGTAGTGAAACAGGGGGCTGGAGTCAGCCCCAGCATTTT. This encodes CASSETGGWSQPQHF.